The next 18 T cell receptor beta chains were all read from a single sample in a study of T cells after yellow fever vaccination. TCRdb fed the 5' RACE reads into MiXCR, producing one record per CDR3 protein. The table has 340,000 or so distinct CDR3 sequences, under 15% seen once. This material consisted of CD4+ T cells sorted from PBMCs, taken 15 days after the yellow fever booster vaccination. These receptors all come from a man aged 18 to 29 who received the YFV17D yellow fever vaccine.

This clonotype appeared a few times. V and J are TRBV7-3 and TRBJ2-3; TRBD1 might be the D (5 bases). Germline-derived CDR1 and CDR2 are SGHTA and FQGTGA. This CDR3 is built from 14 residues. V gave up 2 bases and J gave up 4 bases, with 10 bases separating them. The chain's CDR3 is CASSLSGLADTQYF. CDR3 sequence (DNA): TGTGCCAGCAGCTTATCAGGGTTGGCAGATACGCAGTATTTT.

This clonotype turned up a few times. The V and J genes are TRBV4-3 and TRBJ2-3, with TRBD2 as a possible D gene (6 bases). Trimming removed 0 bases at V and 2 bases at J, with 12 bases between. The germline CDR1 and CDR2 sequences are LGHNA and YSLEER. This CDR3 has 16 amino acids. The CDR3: CASSQDRRGSTDTQYF. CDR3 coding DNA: TGCGCCAGCAGCCAAGATCGTCGGGGGTCCACAGATACGCAGTATTTT.

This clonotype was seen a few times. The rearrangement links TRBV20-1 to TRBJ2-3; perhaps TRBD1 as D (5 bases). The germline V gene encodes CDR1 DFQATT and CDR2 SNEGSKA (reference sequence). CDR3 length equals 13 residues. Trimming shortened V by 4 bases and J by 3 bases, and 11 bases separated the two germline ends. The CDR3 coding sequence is TGCAGTGCTATGAACACAGGAACAGATACGCAGTATTTT. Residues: CSAMNTGTDTQYF.

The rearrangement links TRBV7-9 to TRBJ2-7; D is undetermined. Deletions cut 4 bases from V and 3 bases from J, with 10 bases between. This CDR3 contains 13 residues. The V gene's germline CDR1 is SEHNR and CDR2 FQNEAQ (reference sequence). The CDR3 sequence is CASSSQVDYEQYV. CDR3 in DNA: TGTGCCAGCAGCTCCCAAGTTGACTACGAGCAGTACGTC.

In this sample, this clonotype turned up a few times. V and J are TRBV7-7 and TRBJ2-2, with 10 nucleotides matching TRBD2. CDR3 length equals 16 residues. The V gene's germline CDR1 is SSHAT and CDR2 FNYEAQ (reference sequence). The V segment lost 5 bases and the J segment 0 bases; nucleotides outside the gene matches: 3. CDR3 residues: CASSPTSGANTGELFF. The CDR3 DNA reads TGTGCCAGCAGCCCAACTAGCGGGGCGAACACCGGGGAGCTGTTTTTT.

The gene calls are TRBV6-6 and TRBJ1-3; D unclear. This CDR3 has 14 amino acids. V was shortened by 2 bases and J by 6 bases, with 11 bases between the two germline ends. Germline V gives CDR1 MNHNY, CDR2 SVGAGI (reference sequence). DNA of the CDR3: TGTGCCAGCAGTTACGCAAGTATCGAAAACACCATATATTTT. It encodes CASSYASIENTIYF.

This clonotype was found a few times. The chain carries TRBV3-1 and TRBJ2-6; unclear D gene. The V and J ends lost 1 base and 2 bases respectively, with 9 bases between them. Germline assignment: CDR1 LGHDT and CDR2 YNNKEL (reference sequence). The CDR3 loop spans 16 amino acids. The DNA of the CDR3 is TGTGCCAGCAGCCAAGCCTTAGGCCCTGGGGCCAACGTCCTGACTTTC. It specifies CASSQALGPGANVLTF. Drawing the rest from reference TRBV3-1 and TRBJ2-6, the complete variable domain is DTAVSQTPKYLVTQMGNDKSIKCEQNLGHDTMYWYKQDSKKFLKIMFSYNNKELIINETVPNRFSPKSPDKAHLNLHINSLELGDSAVYFCASSQALGPGANVLTFGAGSRLTVL.

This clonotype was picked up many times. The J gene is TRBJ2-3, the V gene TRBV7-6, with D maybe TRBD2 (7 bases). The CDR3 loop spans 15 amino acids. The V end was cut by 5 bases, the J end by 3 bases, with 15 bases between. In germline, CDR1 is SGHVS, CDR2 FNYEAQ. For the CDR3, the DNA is TGTGCCAGCAGCAAAGGGGGGGGCCAAACAGATACGCAGTATTTT. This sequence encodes CASSKGGGQTDTQYF. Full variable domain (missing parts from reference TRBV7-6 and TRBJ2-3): GAGVSQSPRYKVTKRGQDVALRCDPISGHVSLYWYRQALGQGPEFLTYFNYEAQQDKSGLPNDRFSAERPEGSISTLTIQRTEQRDSAMYRCASSKGGGQTDTQYFGPGTRLTVL.

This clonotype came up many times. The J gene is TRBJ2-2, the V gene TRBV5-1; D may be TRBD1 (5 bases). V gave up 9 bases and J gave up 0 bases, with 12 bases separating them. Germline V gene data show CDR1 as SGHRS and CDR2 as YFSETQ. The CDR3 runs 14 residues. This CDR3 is CATTQGTNTGELFF. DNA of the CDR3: TGCGCCACGACGCAGGGAACGAACACCGGGGAGCTGTTTTTT. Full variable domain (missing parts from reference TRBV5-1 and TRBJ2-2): KAGVTQTPRYLIKTRGQQVTLSCSPISGHRSVSWYQQTPGQGLQFLFEYFSETQRNKGNFPGRFSGRQFSNSRSEMNVSTLELGDSALYLCATTQGTNTGELFFGEGSRLTVL.

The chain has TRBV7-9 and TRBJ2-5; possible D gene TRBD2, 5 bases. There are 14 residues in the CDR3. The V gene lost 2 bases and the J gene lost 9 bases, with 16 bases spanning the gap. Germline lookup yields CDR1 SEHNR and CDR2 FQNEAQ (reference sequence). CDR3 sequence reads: CASSLSSLPGAQYF. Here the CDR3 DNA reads TGTGCCAGCAGCTTATCTTCCTTACCCGGGGCCCAGTACTTC.

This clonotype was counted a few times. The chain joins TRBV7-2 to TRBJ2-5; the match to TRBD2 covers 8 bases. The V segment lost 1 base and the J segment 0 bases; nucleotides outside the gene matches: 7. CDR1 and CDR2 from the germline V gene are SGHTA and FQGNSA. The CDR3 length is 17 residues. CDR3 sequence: CASSLGWRGANQETQYF. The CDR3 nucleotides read TGTGCCAGCAGCTTAGGTTGGCGGGGGGCTAACCAAGAGACCCAGTACTTC.

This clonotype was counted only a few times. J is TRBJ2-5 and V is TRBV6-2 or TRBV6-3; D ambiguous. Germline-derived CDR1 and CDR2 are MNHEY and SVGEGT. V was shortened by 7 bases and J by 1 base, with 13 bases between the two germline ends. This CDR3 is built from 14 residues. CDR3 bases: TGTGCCAGCACCTCCCGGCTGATCCAAGAGACCCAGTACTTC. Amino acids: CASTSRLIQETQYF.

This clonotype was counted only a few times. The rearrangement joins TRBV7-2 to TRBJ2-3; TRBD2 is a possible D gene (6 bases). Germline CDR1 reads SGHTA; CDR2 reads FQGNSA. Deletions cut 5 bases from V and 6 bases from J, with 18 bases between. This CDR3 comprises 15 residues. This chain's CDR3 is CASSRTGTEGDTQYF. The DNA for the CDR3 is TGTGCCAGCAGCCGGACCGGGACGGAGGGGGATACGCAGTATTTT.

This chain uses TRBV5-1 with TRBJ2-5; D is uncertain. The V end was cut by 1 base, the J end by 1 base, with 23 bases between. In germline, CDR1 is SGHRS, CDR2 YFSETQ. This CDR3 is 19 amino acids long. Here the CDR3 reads CASSLIARSEDWGQETQYF. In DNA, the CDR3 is TGCGCCAGCAGCTTGATTGCACGTTCGGAAGACTGGGGCCAAGAGACCCAGTACTTC.

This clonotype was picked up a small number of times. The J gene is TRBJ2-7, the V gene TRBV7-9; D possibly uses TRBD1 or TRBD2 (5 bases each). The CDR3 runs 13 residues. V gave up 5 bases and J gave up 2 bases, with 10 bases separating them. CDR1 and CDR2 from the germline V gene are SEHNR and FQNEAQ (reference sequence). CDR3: CASSRRDAYEQYF. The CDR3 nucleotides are TGTGCCAGCAGCCGCCGGGACGCCTACGAGCAGTACTTC.

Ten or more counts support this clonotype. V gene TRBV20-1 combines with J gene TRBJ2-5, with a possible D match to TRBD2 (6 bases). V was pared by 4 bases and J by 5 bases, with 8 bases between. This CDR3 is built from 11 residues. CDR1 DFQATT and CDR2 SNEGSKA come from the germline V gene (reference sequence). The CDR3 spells CSATGRETQYF. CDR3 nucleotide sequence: TGCAGTGCTACGGGGAGGGAGACCCAGTACTTC.

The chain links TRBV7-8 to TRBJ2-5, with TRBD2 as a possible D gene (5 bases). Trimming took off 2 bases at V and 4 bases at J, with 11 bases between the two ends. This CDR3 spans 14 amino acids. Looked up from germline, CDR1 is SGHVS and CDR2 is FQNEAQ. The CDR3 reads CASSLFGVGETQYF. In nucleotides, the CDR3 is TGTGCCAGCAGCTTATTCGGGGTAGGAGAGACCCAGTACTTC.

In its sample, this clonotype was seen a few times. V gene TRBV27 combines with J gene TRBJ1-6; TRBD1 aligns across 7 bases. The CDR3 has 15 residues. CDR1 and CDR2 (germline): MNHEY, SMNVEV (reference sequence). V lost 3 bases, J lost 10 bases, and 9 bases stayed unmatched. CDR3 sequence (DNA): TGTGCCAGCAGTTTCTCCGACAGGGTCATATCACCCCTCCACTTT. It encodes CASSFSDRVISPLHF.